This TCR beta chain appears in the sequencing data of a study of T cell responses to AZD1222 COVID-19 vaccine. The study's findings and limits: Nearly half of spike-specific TCRs reportedly go after variant regions that carry no mutations. Donors were largely white British and mainly female; clonal diversity was possibly underestimated.

Germline CDR1 reads MNHEY; CDR2 reads SVGAGI. The CDR3 is 14 residues long. Between the trimmed V and J ends, which lost 4 bases and 1 base, there was a span of 10 bases. Clones were read by immunoSEQ multiplex PCR, and TCRdb kept only the in-frame ones, dropping some. The sample includes 55,000 to 85,000 clones, over 80% of them seen just once. As concerns this clone: The antigen remains undetermined.

The sample consisted of peripheral blood, taken on day 0 of AZD1222 vaccination. The TCR sequence derives from an adult in good health. The chain employs TRBV6-5 and TRBJ1-1; D uncertain. CDR3 sequence (DNA): TGTGCCAGCAGTTTGGAAGTGGGGAACACTGAAGCTTTCTTT. It yields the protein CASSLEVGNTEAFF.